The clone carrying this T cell receptor (beta chain) was observed a few times. The germline CDR1 and CDR2 sequences are ENHRY and SYGVKD. The CDR3 runs to 12 residues. V lost 10 bases and J lost 11, with 15 bases in between. These data are taken from a study of human T cells and chemical hapten exposure. The time point was: patch test 1, 2 weeks after DPC sensitization. The treatment denotes: therapeutic diphenylcyclopropenone sensitization with weekly scalp DPC. One entry per CDR3 protein results from TCRdb running MiXCR on the RACE reads. The sample has 75,000 to 100,000 distinct CDR3 sequences, 12% seen once.

This chain links TRBV10-3 with TRBJ1-6, with D maybe TRBD1 (5 bases). The source material was whole blood, sampled in connection with sensitization to the hapten diphenylcyclopropenone (DPC). The clonotype originates from a woman in her sixties or seventies with alopecia areata. Some clones in this sample may be carry-over from other donors' samples. CDR3 protein: CATRDSPTPLHF. CDR3 nucleotide sequence: TGTGCCACGCGGGACTCACCCACACCCCTCCACTTT.